The T cell receptor (beta chain) under discussion was sequenced for a study of shared clonotypes between healthy human individuals. Deep-level running was used for the assay. Each sorted subset replicate got 200 ng genomic DNA, about 33,000 genomes. TCRdb's copy holds only in-frame clones and misses some; the assay was immunoSEQ multiplex PCR. The repertoire holds about a million clones, with 65% to 75% as singletons. Germline V CDR1 and CDR2: SNHLY, FYNNEI. The CDR3 has 15 residues. The V segment lost 2 bases and the J segment 4 bases; nucleotides outside the gene matches: 7. Sequenced input: memory CD4+ T cells sorted from blood. The subset was: CD45RA-negative fraction. The rearrangement uses TRBV2 and TRBJ2-5, with 7 bases identical to TRBD2. The sequence was obtained from a man in his late teens or twenties in good health. Here the CDR3 reads CASSEMAGAGETQYF. The CDR3 bases are TGTGCCAGCAGTGAAATGGCGGGAGCGGGAGAGACCCAGTACTTC.